This T cell receptor beta chain was sequenced for a study of vaccination and CD4 T cells after COVID-19 (dated by TCRdb to between 2021 and 2023). In terms of the full investigation: Convalescent patients had a positive SARS-CoV-2 result on nasal swab PCR, and of these patients, several had mild disease and one had severe disease. The convalescent cohort comprised six males and four females, including two Hispanic individuals, seven Caucasians, two Asians and one multiracial person. Participants got two doses of the Pfizer-BioNTech BNT162b2 vaccine (n=8) or two doses of the Moderna mRNA-1273 vaccine (n=2). Post-COVID blood samples from convalescent patients were collected a median of 101 days after diagnosis, with a range of 35 to 161 days. Post-vaccine blood samples were obtained a median of roughly 75 days after the second vaccine dose, with a range of roughly 14 to 241 days. The spike-specific CD4+ TCR repertoire was compared before and after mRNA vaccination in 10 COVID-19 convalescent patients and 4 infection-naive healthy vaccine recipients.

To note about this clonotype: The antigen it recognizes is unknown. The record has no base qualities; no much larger clone is one base away.

Here V drops 2 bases and J drops 11 bases, and the junction holds 4 bases not matched to any gene. CDR1 and CDR2, per the germline V gene, are MDHEN and SYDVKM. The CDR3 holds 12 amino acids from the cysteine to the phenylalanine. Here the CDR3 DNA is all that survives: 36 bases in frame from base 1. The library was prepared using PCR. Sequencing used an Illumina iSeq 100. In the source study's methods: Non-productive sequences were filtered out, and CDR3s that did not start with C, did not end with F or W, or were shorter than 7 amino acids were discarded. Using R version 3.6.1, CDR3 homology was evaluated through Levenshtein distances (stringdist) along with unrooted phylogenetic trees (ape). The raw public reads went through TCRdb reprocessing: fastp at Q25, MiXCR clone calling, in-frame beta chains kept. Identical CDR3 proteins give one entry, which carries the most common genes and DNA. The V and J calls, along with clone size, are taken from TCRdb and not from the paper's own processing. This sample comprises about 15,000 distinct CDR3 sequences, 69% of them detected only once. Around 1.2% of the sample is in the top ten clones.

Positive SARS-CoV-2 PCR tests in the convalescent patients dated from March to December 2020, before Alpha, Beta and Delta variants emerged in the United States. Ficoll-Paque Plus gradient centrifugation was used to isolate PBMCs from whole blood, and the isolated PBMCs were then either used fresh or cryopreserved at -140C. What the study reported, not specific to this receptor: In convalescent patients, a median around 86% of post-vaccine SARS-CoV-2-reactive clones were detected only after vaccination, suggesting vaccine-specific priming. The number of convalescent patients in the study was relatively small, and the study did not examine early timepoints following natural infection. In convalescent patients, nearly all vaccine-specific clones (304 of 307) were found to be mono-reactive for SARS-CoV-2 spike rather than cross-reactive with common cold coronaviruses. The median number of SARS-CoV-2-reactive clonotypes rose from under 25 after infection to some 37 after vaccination, but the change was not significant.

The sequence derives from a human donor who had recovered from COVID-19. The rearrangement joined TRBV28 to TRBJ1-1; 8 central nucleotides agree with TRBD1. Sequenced here: CD4+ T cells from blood, sampled after SARS-CoV-2 vaccination. The nucleotide sequence is given as TGTGCCAGCAGTTTACAGGGGGCGTCGGCTTTCTTT. This gives the protein CASSLQGASAFF.